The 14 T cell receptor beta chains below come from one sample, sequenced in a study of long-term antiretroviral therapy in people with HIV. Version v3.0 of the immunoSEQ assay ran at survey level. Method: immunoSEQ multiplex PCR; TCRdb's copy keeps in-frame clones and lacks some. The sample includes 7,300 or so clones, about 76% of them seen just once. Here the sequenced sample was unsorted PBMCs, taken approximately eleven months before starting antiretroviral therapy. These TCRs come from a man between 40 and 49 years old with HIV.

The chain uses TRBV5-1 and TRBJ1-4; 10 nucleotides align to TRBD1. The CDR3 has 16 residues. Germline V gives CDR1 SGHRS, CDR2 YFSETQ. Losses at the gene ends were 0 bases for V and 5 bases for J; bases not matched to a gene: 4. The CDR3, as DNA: TGCGCCAGCAGCTTGGCCCTGGGACAGGGGAATGAAAAACTGTTTTTT. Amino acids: CASSLALGQGNEKLFF.

Written as DNA, the CDR3 is TGTGCCAGCAGTGCTAGGGGCGAGCAGTACTTC. Its protein product is CASSARGEQYF. The chain couples TRBV6-1 to TRBJ2-7, with a weak D call TRBD1 (5 bases). Germline assignment: CDR1 MNHNS and CDR2 SASEGT. V shed 4 bases and J shed 6 bases, with 7 bases lying between them. CDR3 size: 11 residues.

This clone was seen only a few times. The CDR3 reads CASSFTGYSYNSPLHF. CDR3 DNA sequence: TGCGCCAGCAGTTTTACAGGGTACTCCTATAATTCACCCCTCCACTTT. J is TRBJ1-6 and V is TRBV5-1, with D possibly matching TRBD1 (6 bases). CDR1 and CDR2 from the germline V gene are SGHRS and YFSETQ. Trimming pared 5 bases from V and 0 bases from J, leaving 12 bases between. The CDR3 sequence is 16 residues long.

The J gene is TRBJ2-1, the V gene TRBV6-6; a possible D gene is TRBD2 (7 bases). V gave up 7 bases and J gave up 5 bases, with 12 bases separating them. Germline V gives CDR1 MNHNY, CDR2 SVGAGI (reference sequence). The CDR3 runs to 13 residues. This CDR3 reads CASMAGADNEQFF. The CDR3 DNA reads TGTGCCAGCATGGCGGGGGCAGACAATGAGCAGTTCTTC.

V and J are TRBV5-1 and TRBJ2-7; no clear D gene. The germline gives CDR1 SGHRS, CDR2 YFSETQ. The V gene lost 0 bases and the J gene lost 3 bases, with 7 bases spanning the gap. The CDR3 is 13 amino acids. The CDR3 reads CASSLGSIYEQYF. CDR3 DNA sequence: TGCGCCAGCAGCTTGGGAAGTATCTACGAGCAGTACTTC.

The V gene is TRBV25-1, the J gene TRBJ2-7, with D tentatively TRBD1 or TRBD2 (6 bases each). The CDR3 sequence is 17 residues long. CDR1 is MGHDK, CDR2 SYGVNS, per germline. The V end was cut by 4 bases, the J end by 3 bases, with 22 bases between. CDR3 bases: TGTGCCAGCAGTGGGGGGGTTGGTGTTTTCAGGGGCTACGAGCAGTACTTC. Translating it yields CASSGGVGVFRGYEQYF.

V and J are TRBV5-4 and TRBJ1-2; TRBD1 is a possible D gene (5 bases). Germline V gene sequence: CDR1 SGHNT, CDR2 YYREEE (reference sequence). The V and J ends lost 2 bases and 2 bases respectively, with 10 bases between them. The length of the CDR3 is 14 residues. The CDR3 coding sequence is TGTGCCAGCAGCTTCGTGCGGGGCAACTATGGCTACACCTTC. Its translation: CASSFVRGNYGYTF. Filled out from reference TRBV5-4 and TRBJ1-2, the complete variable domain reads ETGVTQSPTHLIKTRGQQVTLRCSSQSGHNTVSWYQQALGQGPQFIFQYYREEENGRGNFPPRFSGLQFPNYSSELNVNALELDDSALYLCASSFVRGNYGYTFGSGTRLTVV.

The CDR3 protein is CASSDLGVNSPLHF. The CDR3 bases are TGCGCCAGCAGTGATTTGGGGGTTAATTCACCCCTCCACTTT. The rearrangement links TRBV10-1 to TRBJ1-6; D is perhaps TRBD1 (5 bases). Trimming removed 3 bases at V and 6 bases at J, with 9 bases between. This CDR3 spans 14 amino acids. In germline, CDR1 is WNHNN, CDR2 SYGVQD (reference sequence).

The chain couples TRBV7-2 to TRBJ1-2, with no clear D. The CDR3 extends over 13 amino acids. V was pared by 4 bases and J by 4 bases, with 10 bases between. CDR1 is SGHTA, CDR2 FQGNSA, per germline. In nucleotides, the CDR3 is TGTGCCAGCAGCTCCTCGTCGGGCTATGGCTACACCTTC. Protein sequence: CASSSSSGYGYTF.

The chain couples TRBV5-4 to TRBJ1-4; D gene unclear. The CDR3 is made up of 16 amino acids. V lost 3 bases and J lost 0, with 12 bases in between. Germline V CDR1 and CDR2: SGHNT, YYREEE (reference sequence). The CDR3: CASSSGRTATNEKLFF. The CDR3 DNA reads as TGTGCCAGCAGCTCCGGACGTACTGCAACTAATGAAAAACTGTTTTTT.

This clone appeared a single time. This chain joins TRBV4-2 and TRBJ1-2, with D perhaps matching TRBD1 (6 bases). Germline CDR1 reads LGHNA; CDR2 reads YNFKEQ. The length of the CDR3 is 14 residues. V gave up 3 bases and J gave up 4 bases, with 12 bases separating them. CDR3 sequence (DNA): TGTGCCAGCAGCCATTCAGGGGTGCCCTATGGCTACACCTTC. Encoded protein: CASSHSGVPYGYTF.

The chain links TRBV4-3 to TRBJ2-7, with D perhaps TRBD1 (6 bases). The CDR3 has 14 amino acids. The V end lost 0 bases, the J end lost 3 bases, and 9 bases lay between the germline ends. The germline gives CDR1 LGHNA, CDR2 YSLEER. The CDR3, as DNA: TGCGCCAGCAGCCAAGACCAGGGGTACTACGAGCAGTACTTC. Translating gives CASSQDQGYYEQYF.

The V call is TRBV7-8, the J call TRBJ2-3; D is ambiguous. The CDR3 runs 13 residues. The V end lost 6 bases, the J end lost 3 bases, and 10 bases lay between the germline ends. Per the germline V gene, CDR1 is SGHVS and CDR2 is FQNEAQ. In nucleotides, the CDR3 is TGTGCCAGCAGGTACTCAGTGACAGATACGCAGTATTTT. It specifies CASRYSVTDTQYF.

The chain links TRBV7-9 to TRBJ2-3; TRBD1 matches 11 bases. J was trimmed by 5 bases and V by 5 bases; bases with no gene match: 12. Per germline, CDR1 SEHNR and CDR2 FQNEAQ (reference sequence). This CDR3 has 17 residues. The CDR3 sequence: CASSPEGQGVLKDTQYF. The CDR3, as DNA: TGTGCCAGCAGCCCCGAGGGACAGGGGGTTCTCAAAGATACGCAGTATTTT.